This T cell receptor (beta chain) comes out of a study of OX40 agonist ivuxolimab in advanced cancers. As for the study in general: As their treatment, patients were administered ivuxolimab, an agonistic anti-OX40 (CD134) antibody.

A word on this clone: Its matching antigen is unknown.

Measured with immunoSEQ multiplex PCR; TCRdb has only the in-frame clones, and not every one. The sample contains 60,000 to 80,000 clones, 70% to 90% of which appear only once. Study observations and caveats: At 0.1 to 3.0 mg/kg and by week 6, CD4+ and CD8+ T cells in the blood had expanded clonally. CD8+ T cells showed, on average, more clonal expansion than CD4+ cells.

The V and J ends lost 6 bases and 3 bases respectively, with 16 bases between them. CDR1 and CDR2 (germline): MNHEY, SVGAGI. The CDR3 covers 15 residues. The source is an adult with an advanced solid tumor such as melanoma, head and neck, liver or kidney cancer. This chain connects TRBV6-5 to TRBJ2-3; D possibly corresponds to TRBD2 (6 bases). Sequenced material: CD4+ or CD8+ T cells sorted from blood, taken in a trial of the OX40 agonist ivuxolimab. DNA of the CDR3: TGTGCCAGCAGCCGATTCGGAGCGGGTACAGATACGCAGTATTTT. Translating gives CASSRFGAGTDTQYF.